These T cell receptor beta chains were read from a single sample in a study of blood T cells in healthy people across ages. MiXCR, run by TCRdb on the 5' RACE reads, gives a single entry per CDR3 protein. The sample contains about 640,000 distinct CDR3 sequences, 58% of which appear only once. Source material: blood. The receptors were sampled from a man aged 55 to 70 in good health. Both conserved end residues are part of each CDR3. The order of the fields is clone size, V gene, J gene, D gene, CDR3 protein, CDR3 DNA. D genes are given only for firm matches. Some rows have no size entry. The others give once, few or many, or a class for an expanded clone.

clone_size: .; v_call: TRBV3-1; j_call: TRBJ1-4; d_call: TRBD1; cdr3_aa: CASSPTGVSGEKLFF; cdr3_nt: TGTGCCAGCAGCCCGACAGGGGTTAGCGGTGAAAAACTGTTTTTT
clone_size: .; v_call: TRBV7-9; j_call: TRBJ1-6; d_call: TRBD1; cdr3_aa: CASSQGGLSSPLHF; cdr3_nt: TGTGCCAGCAGCCAGGGGGGGCTCAGTTCACCCCTCCACTTT
clone_size: .; v_call: TRBV4-1; j_call: TRBJ1-4; d_call: .; cdr3_aa: CASSQESGANEKLFF; cdr3_nt: TGCGCCAGCAGCCAAGAAAGCGGGGCTAATGAAAAACTGTTTTTT
clone_size: .; v_call: TRBV11-2; j_call: TRBJ1-5; d_call: .; cdr3_aa: CASSLGAESNQPQHF; cdr3_nt: TGTGCCAGCAGCTTAGGGGCAGAGAGCAATCAGCCCCAGCATTTT
clone_size: .; v_call: TRBV20-1; j_call: TRBJ2-7; d_call: TRBD1; cdr3_aa: CSARGQGALGYEQYF; cdr3_nt: TGCAGTGCTAGGGGACAGGGAGCTTTAGGCTACGAGCAGTACTTC
clone_size: .; v_call: TRBV7-2; j_call: TRBJ2-3; d_call: TRBD2; cdr3_aa: CASSSSGRIDTQYF; cdr3_nt: TGTGCCAGCAGTTCAAGCGGGAGGATAGATACGCAGTATTTT
clone_size: .; v_call: TRBV6-1; j_call: TRBJ2-7; d_call: .; cdr3_aa: CASSERTGPYEQYF; cdr3_nt: TGTGCCAGCAGTGAAAGGACGGGTCCCTACGAGCAGTACTTC
clone_size: few; v_call: TRBV7-2; j_call: TRBJ2-7; d_call: TRBD1; cdr3_aa: CASSLLGQGAFKNEQYF; cdr3_nt: TGTGCCAGCAGCCTCCTAGGACAGGGGGCTTTCAAGAACGAGCAGTACTTC
clone_size: .; v_call: TRBV5-5; j_call: TRBJ1-2; d_call: TRBD1; cdr3_aa: CASSRPGQVYGYTF; cdr3_nt: TGTGCCAGCAGCCGCCCGGGACAGGTCTATGGCTACACCTTC
clone_size: .; v_call: TRBV7-8; j_call: TRBJ2-2; d_call: TRBD2; cdr3_aa: CASTKRGGDTGELFF; cdr3_nt: TGTGCCAGCACAAAGCGGGGGGGCGACACCGGGGAGCTGTTTTTT
clone_size: .; v_call: TRBV4-1; j_call: TRBJ2-7; d_call: TRBD2; cdr3_aa: CASSAGETSGGVYEQYF; cdr3_nt: TGCGCCAGCAGCGCTGGGGAGACTAGCGGGGGGGTTTACGAGCAGTACTTC
clone_size: .; v_call: TRBV6-5; j_call: TRBJ2-7; d_call: TRBD2; cdr3_aa: CASSYSDPGLGMYEQYF; cdr3_nt: TGTGCCAGCAGTTACAGTGACCCGGGACTAGGGATGTACGAGCAGTACTTC
clone_size: .; v_call: TRBV4-1; j_call: TRBJ2-3; d_call: TRBD2; cdr3_aa: CASSQGGGGFTDTQYF; cdr3_nt: TGCGCCAGCAGCCAAGGGGGCGGGGGGTTCACAGATACGCAGTATTTT
clone_size: few; v_call: TRBV7-9; j_call: TRBJ2-1; d_call: .; cdr3_aa: CASSPRSYNEQFF; cdr3_nt: TGTGCCAGCAGCCCCCGCTCCTACAATGAGCAGTTCTTC
clone_size: .; v_call: TRBV20-1; j_call: TRBJ2-1; d_call: .; cdr3_aa: CSASGAFGEQFF; cdr3_nt: TGCAGTGCTAGCGGGGCCTTTGGGGAGCAGTTCTTC
clone_size: .; v_call: TRBV4-2; j_call: TRBJ2-7; d_call: .; cdr3_aa: CASSQDRALGYEQYF; cdr3_nt: TGTGCCAGCAGCCAAGATCGTGCACTAGGCTACGAGCAGTACTTC
clone_size: .; v_call: TRBV10-1; j_call: TRBJ1-1; d_call: .; cdr3_aa: CASSESGENTEAFF; cdr3_nt: TGCGCCAGCAGTGAGTCGGGCGAGAACACTGAAGCTTTCTTT
clone_size: .; v_call: TRBV12-3/TRBV12-4; j_call: TRBJ2-7; d_call: TRBD2; cdr3_aa: CASRATGTSGEQYF; cdr3_nt: TGTGCCAGCAGGGCTACCGGGACTAGCGGGGAGCAGTACTTC
clone_size: .; v_call: TRBV20-1; j_call: TRBJ2-1; d_call: .; cdr3_aa: CSATPSERGREQFF; cdr3_nt: TGCAGTGCTACCCCCAGTGAAAGGGGACGTGAGCAGTTCTTC
clone_size: once; v_call: TRBV12-3/TRBV12-4; j_call: TRBJ2-2; d_call: TRBD1; cdr3_aa: CASSSGTGDTGELFF; cdr3_nt: TGTGCCAGCAGTTCCGGGACAGGGGACACCGGGGAGCTGTTTTTT
clone_size: once; v_call: TRBV6-1; j_call: TRBJ2-1; d_call: .; cdr3_aa: CATTLSGTYNEQFF; cdr3_nt: TGTGCCACCACTCTCTCGGGGACCTACAATGAGCAGTTCTTC
clone_size: .; v_call: TRBV6-5; j_call: TRBJ1-2; d_call: .; cdr3_aa: CASSYSRTADGYTF; cdr3_nt: TGTGCCAGCAGTTACTCCCGGACAGCTGATGGCTACACCTTC
clone_size: .; v_call: TRBV7-2; j_call: TRBJ2-5; d_call: .; cdr3_aa: CASRRDTKQYF; cdr3_nt: TGTGCCAGCAGACGGGACACCAAGCAGTACTTC
clone_size: few; v_call: TRBV4-2; j_call: TRBJ2-4; d_call: TRBD2; cdr3_aa: CASSQDRLAGTKNIQYF; cdr3_nt: TGTGCCAGCAGCCAAGACCGGCTAGCGGGGACTAAAAACATTCAGTACTTC
clone_size: .; v_call: TRBV18; j_call: TRBJ1-1; d_call: .; cdr3_aa: CASSPLSTALNTEAFF; cdr3_nt: TGTGCCAGCTCACCACTCTCGACAGCTCTGAACACTGAAGCTTTCTTT
clone_size: .; v_call: TRBV12-3/TRBV12-4; j_call: TRBJ2-6; d_call: .; cdr3_aa: CASSSSGQPSGANVLTF; cdr3_nt: .
clone_size: .; v_call: TRBV6-5; j_call: TRBJ2-7; d_call: .; cdr3_aa: CASSSRDGTYEQYF; cdr3_nt: TGTGCCAGCAGCTCGAGGGACGGGACCTACGAGCAGTACTTC
clone_size: .; v_call: TRBV5-1; j_call: TRBJ2-5; d_call: .; cdr3_aa: CASSISRNQETQYF; cdr3_nt: TGCGCCAGCAGCATAAGTCGGAATCAAGAGACCCAGTACTTC
clone_size: .; v_call: TRBV10-3; j_call: TRBJ1-6; d_call: .; cdr3_aa: CAIGDAKRNSPLHF; cdr3_nt: TGTGCCATCGGTGATGCGAAAAGGAATTCACCCCTCCACTTT
clone_size: .; v_call: TRBV20-1; j_call: TRBJ2-5; d_call: .; cdr3_aa: CSAPLVGGDGYF; cdr3_nt: TGCAGTGCTCCCCTTGTCGGCGGGGACGGGTACTTC
clone_size: .; v_call: TRBV11-2; j_call: TRBJ2-6; d_call: TRBD1; cdr3_aa: CASRGTGGFGANVLTF; cdr3_nt: TGTGCCAGCAGAGGTACAGGGGGCTTTGGGGCCAACGTCCTGACTTTC
clone_size: few; v_call: TRBV3-1; j_call: TRBJ1-6; d_call: .; cdr3_aa: CASSQGDSSDSPLHF; cdr3_nt: TGTGCCAGCAGCCAGGGGGACTCCTCGGATTCACCCCTCCACTTT
clone_size: .; v_call: TRBV20-1; j_call: TRBJ2-5; d_call: .; cdr3_aa: CSAEGGRNSQETQYF; cdr3_nt: TGCAGTGCCGAAGGGGGTCGCAACTCCCAAGAGACCCAGTACTTC
clone_size: few; v_call: TRBV12-3/TRBV12-4; j_call: TRBJ1-2; d_call: .; cdr3_aa: CASSRGRYGYTF; cdr3_nt: TGTGCCAGCAGTCGGGGGAGGTATGGCTACACCTTC
clone_size: many; v_call: TRBV28; j_call: TRBJ2-1; d_call: TRBD2; cdr3_aa: CASSFHSGGAGNEQFF; cdr3_nt: TGTGCCAGCAGTTTCCATAGCGGGGGGGCCGGCAATGAGCAGTTCTTC
clone_size: .; v_call: TRBV6-2/TRBV6-3; j_call: TRBJ2-1; d_call: TRBD2; cdr3_aa: CASLGRVSEQFF; cdr3_nt: TGTGCCAGCCTTGGGAGGGTGAGTGAGCAGTTCTTC
clone_size: .; v_call: TRBV4-3; j_call: TRBJ2-5; d_call: .; cdr3_aa: CASSQETGSTQETQYF; cdr3_nt: TGCGCCAGCAGCCAAGAGACGGGGAGCACGCAAGAGACCCAGTACTTC
clone_size: .; v_call: TRBV28; j_call: TRBJ2-1; d_call: TRBD1; cdr3_aa: CASIGGQSYNEQFF; cdr3_nt: TGTGCCAGCATTGGGGGACAGAGCTACAATGAGCAGTTCTTC
clone_size: .; v_call: TRBV6-2/TRBV6-3; j_call: TRBJ2-5; d_call: .; cdr3_aa: CASCLAETQYF; cdr3_nt: TGTGCCAGCTGCCTAGCGGAGACCCAGTACTTC
clone_size: .; v_call: TRBV5-1; j_call: TRBJ2-6; d_call: .; cdr3_aa: CASSPPLSGANVLTF; cdr3_nt: TGCGCCAGCAGCCCACCATTATCTGGGGCCAACGTCCTGACTTTC
clone_size: .; v_call: TRBV6-1; j_call: TRBJ1-2; d_call: .; cdr3_aa: CASSGASQGVYGYTF; cdr3_nt: TGTGCCAGCAGTGGGGCGTCCCAGGGAGTCTATGGCTACACCTTC
clone_size: .; v_call: TRBV21-1; j_call: TRBJ1-2; d_call: .; cdr3_aa: CASSNGFGYGYTF; cdr3_nt: TGTGCCAGCAGCAACGGGTTTGGCTATGGCTACACCTTC
clone_size: few; v_call: TRBV4-1; j_call: TRBJ2-5; d_call: .; cdr3_aa: CASSARQETQYF; cdr3_nt: TGCGCCAGCAGCGCCCGACAAGAGACCCAGTACTTC
clone_size: .; v_call: TRBV19; j_call: TRBJ1-2; d_call: .; cdr3_aa: CASSATRTNYGYTF; cdr3_nt: TGTGCCAGTAGCGCAACAAGGACTAACTATGGCTACACCTTC
clone_size: .; v_call: TRBV4-2; j_call: TRBJ2-7; d_call: .; cdr3_aa: CASSQFTGPEQYF; cdr3_nt: TGTGCCAGCAGCCAGTTTACAGGGCCCGAGCAGTACTTC
clone_size: .; v_call: TRBV28; j_call: TRBJ2-5; d_call: .; cdr3_aa: CASSRPGPETQYF; cdr3_nt: TGTGCCAGCAGTCGTCCAGGCCCAGAGACCCAGTACTTC
clone_size: many; v_call: TRBV6-2/TRBV6-3; j_call: TRBJ2-5; d_call: .; cdr3_aa: CASSSAETQYF; cdr3_nt: TGTGCCAGCAGTTCCGCCGAGACCCAGTACTTC
clone_size: .; v_call: TRBV20-1; j_call: TRBJ2-5; d_call: TRBD2; cdr3_aa: CSARGGRGGQETQYF; cdr3_nt: TGCAGTGCTAGAGGTGGCCGGGGGGGCCAAGAGACCCAGTACTTC
clone_size: .; v_call: TRBV2; j_call: TRBJ2-1; d_call: .; cdr3_aa: CASSVSTSVNEQFF; cdr3_nt: TGTGCCAGCAGTGTGTCTACTAGTGTAAATGAGCAGTTCTTC
clone_size: few; v_call: TRBV20-1; j_call: TRBJ1-6; d_call: .; cdr3_aa: CSASETLYNSPLHF; cdr3_nt: TGCAGTGCTAGCGAGACGCTCTATAATTCACCCCTCCACTTT
clone_size: .; v_call: TRBV3-1; j_call: TRBJ2-2; d_call: .; cdr3_aa: CASSPRSWSGSTGELFF; cdr3_nt: TGTGCCAGCAGCCCCCGGTCCTGGAGCGGCTCAACCGGGGAGCTGTTTTTT
clone_size: .; v_call: TRBV27; j_call: TRBJ1-5; d_call: TRBD1; cdr3_aa: CASKSGQGDQPQHF; cdr3_nt: TGTGCCAGTAAATCGGGGCAGGGGGATCAGCCCCAGCATTTT
clone_size: .; v_call: TRBV20-1; j_call: TRBJ2-7; d_call: .; cdr3_aa: CSATDSRVGSYEQYF; cdr3_nt: TGCAGTGCTACAGACTCTAGGGTGGGGTCCTACGAGCAGTACTTC
clone_size: .; v_call: TRBV5-4; j_call: TRBJ1-4; d_call: .; cdr3_aa: CASSWDQGEKLFF; cdr3_nt: TGTGCCAGCAGCTGGGACCAGGGGGAAAAACTGTTTTTT
clone_size: once; v_call: TRBV4-2; j_call: TRBJ2-3; d_call: TRBD2; cdr3_aa: CASSQELAGDADTQYF; cdr3_nt: TGTGCCAGCAGCCAAGAGCTAGCGGGGGACGCAGATACGCAGTATTTT
clone_size: .; v_call: TRBV6-2/TRBV6-3; j_call: TRBJ1-2; d_call: TRBD1; cdr3_aa: CASRPRGVPSDIFGLF; cdr3_nt: TGTGCCAGCAGGCCCAGGGGGGTGCCATCCGATATCTTCGGACTCTTC
clone_size: .; v_call: TRBV6-6; j_call: TRBJ1-4; d_call: .; cdr3_aa: CASSRLDDEKLFF; cdr3_nt: TGTGCCAGCAGCCGACTTGACGACGAAAAACTGTTTTTT
clone_size: .; v_call: TRBV6-1; j_call: TRBJ2-7; d_call: .; cdr3_aa: CAGSSRYYEQYF; cdr3_nt: TGTGCCGGGTCCTCCAGGTACTACGAGCAGTACTTC
clone_size: .; v_call: TRBV7-9; j_call: TRBJ2-1; d_call: .; cdr3_aa: CASSLPVGEQFF; cdr3_nt: TGTGCCAGCAGCTTACCAGTGGGTGAGCAGTTCTTC